This is a list of T cell receptor beta chains from one sample in a study of radiotherapy plus CTLA-4 blockade in lung cancer. Sequencing used immunoSEQ multiplex PCR; TCRdb keeps in-frame clones, though not all of them. The sample contains roughly 62,000 clones, roughly three quarters of which appear only once. This specimen consisted of peripheral blood, obtained from a patient treated with radiotherapy plus ipilimumab. The receptor source for this set is a human donor with non-small cell lung cancer who had a complete response to radiotherapy plus ipilimumab. Each CDR3 is given with its conserved first and last residue. The D gene is left open where the match is weak. Expanded clones get a size class; other rows say once, few or many, or leave the size out.

v_call	d_call	clone_size	j_call	cdr3_nt	cdr3_aa
TRBV7-9	-	medium-sized	TRBJ2-7	TGTGCCAGCAGCACCAACAGGAACTACGAGCAGTACTTC	CASSTNRNYEQYF
TRBV6-5	TRBD2	-	TRBJ2-7	TGTGCCAGCAGTGAGCGGGACGGAGCCTACGAGCAGTACTTC	CASSERDGAYEQYF
TRBV19	-	once	TRBJ1-4	TGTGCCACCTGGAGCCTTTATAATGAAAAACTGTTTTTT	CATWSLYNEKLFF
TRBV6-1	-	-	TRBJ1-1	TGTGCCAGCAGGAGGGCCAGCCGGGAGGGCCAAGCTTTCTTT	CASRRASREGQAFF
TRBV9	-	-	TRBJ2-1	TGTGCCAGCAGCCAGGGCCTTACCTCCTACAATGAGCAGTTCTTC	CASSQGLTSYNEQFF
TRBV30	TRBD2	-	TRBJ2-3	TGTGCCCGGGGCCGGACTAGCGCTAGCACAGATACGCAGTATTTT	CARGRTSASTDTQYF
TRBV4-3	TRBD2	few	TRBJ2-1	TGCGCCAGCAGCCAGACTAGCGGGGCGTACAATGAGCAGTTCTTC	CASSQTSGAYNEQFF
TRBV6-4	-	-	TRBJ1-2	TGTGCCAGCAGTGACCCCGGGAGCTATGGCTACACCTTC	CASSDPGSYGYTF
TRBV19	-	-	TRBJ2-2	TGTGCCAGTAGTTATAGGACAGTCGTATCGTTCGGGGAGCTGTTTTTT	CASSYRTVVSFGELFF
TRBV6-1	-	-	TRBJ1-5	TGTGCCAGCAGTATTTTAGGGGCTGGCAATCAGCCCCAGCATTTT	CASSILGAGNQPQHF
TRBV19	-	-	TRBJ1-1	TGTGCCAGTAGTATAGGGCCCCTCACTGAAGCTTTCTTT	CASSIGPLTEAFF
TRBV7-9	-	-	TRBJ2-7	TGTGCCAGCAGCTTAGATCCTGGGTCGACTAGCTACGAGCAGTACTTC	CASSLDPGSTSYEQYF
TRBV28	-	-	TRBJ1-4	TGTGCCAGCAGTACTCACACCGGGACAATTGGAAAACTGTTTTTT	CASSTHTGTIGKLFF
TRBV6-6	TRBD2	-	TRBJ2-7	TGTGCCAGCACGGGACTATCGGGTCGCGAGCAGTACTTC	CASTGLSGREQYF
TRBV19	-	-	TRBJ2-2	TGTGCCAGTAGTCGCCTAGAGGGCACCGGGGAGCTGTTTTTT	CASSRLEGTGELFF
TRBV4-3	TRBD1	once	TRBJ2-3	TGCGCCAGCAGCCAAGGGACAGGGAGGACAGATACGCAGTATTTT	CASSQGTGRTDTQYF
TRBV5-5	TRBD2	-	TRBJ2-7	TGTGCCAGCAGCTCGCCAAGGGAGGGAAAACTGTACTTC	CASSSPREGKLYF
TRBV27	-	-	TRBJ2-7	TGTGCCAGCAGTCGAACAGGGCCCTACGAGCAGTACTTC	CASSRTGPYEQYF
TRBV29-1	TRBD2	-	TRBJ2-1	TGCAGCGTTGCAAGGGGTAGCGGGACGGAGGCATACAATGAGCAGTTCTTC	CSVARGSGTEAYNEQFF
TRBV6-5	TRBD1	-	TRBJ2-7	TGTGCCGGCAGTTATGGACAGGGGGGCTCCTACGAGCAGTACTTC	CAGSYGQGGSYEQYF
TRBV7-8	TRBD1	-	TRBJ2-2	TGTGCCAGCAGCCAAAGGACAGGGTCAAACACCGGGGAGCTGTTTTTT	CASSQRTGSNTGELFF
TRBV5-1	TRBD2	few	TRBJ2-5	TGCGCCAGCAGCTTGGTGGGGGGGGATGGAGAGACCCAGTACTTC	CASSLVGGDGETQYF
TRBV19	TRBD2	-	TRBJ2-1	TGTGCCAGTAGTGGGACTAGCGGGAGTATTATGGATGAGCAGTTCTTC	CASSGTSGSIMDEQFF
TRBV27	-	-	TRBJ2-6	TGTGCCAGCAGCTCGGACAGCCCTGGGGCCAACGTCCTGACTTTC	CASSSDSPGANVLTF
TRBV9	TRBD1	-	TRBJ1-4	TGTGCCAGCAGCGCCTCTGGGACAGGAAATGAAAAACTGTTTTTT	CASSASGTGNEKLFF
TRBV6-1	-	-	TRBJ1-5	TGTGCCAGCACGCGACAGTACAATCAGCCCCAGCATTTT	CASTRQYNQPQHF
TRBV10-1	TRBD1	-	TRBJ1-6	TGCGCCAGCAGAGAAGGGACAGGAAATTCCCCCCTCCACTTT	CASREGTGNSPLHF
TRBV9	-	once	TRBJ2-7	TGTGCCAGCAGCGTTGATTGGGGCAGGAGCTACGAGCAGTACTTC	CASSVDWGRSYEQYF
TRBV2	-	few	TRBJ1-1	TGTGCCAGCAGTTACAGGGTCCTGGCGACTGAAGCTTTCTTT	CASSYRVLATEAFF
TRBV6-6	TRBD1	-	TRBJ2-7	TGTGCCAGCAGGGTACCGGACAGGGGGCTCTCCTACGAGCAGTACTTC	CASRVPDRGLSYEQYF
TRBV11-1	TRBD1	-	TRBJ1-4	TGTGCCAGCAGCTTAGGTGGGACAGCGACAGAAAAACTGTTTTTT	CASSLGGTATEKLFF
TRBV18	-	-	TRBJ1-4	TGTGCCAGCTCACCACTCAATGTAGTTAATGAAAAACTGTTTTTT	CASSPLNVVNEKLFF
TRBV6-5	TRBD1	-	TRBJ1-5	TGTGCCAGCAGTTACTCCGGGACAGGGGCTCAGCCCCAGCATTTT	CASSYSGTGAQPQHF
TRBV7-2	-	-	TRBJ2-7	TGTGCCAGCAGCTCAAGGGGGGGATACGAGCAGTACTTC	CASSSRGGYEQYF